The next 11 T cell receptor beta chains were all read from a single sample in a study of T cell clonotyping in hematopoietic cell transplantation. Generated by immunoSEQ multiplex PCR, the TCRdb table keeps only in-frame clones and is missing some. The sample contains 10,000 to 15,000 clones, roughly 90% of which appear only once. The sequenced material came from peripheral blood mononuclear cells. The origin of the receptors is a man younger than 40 in good health. Some clones in this sample may be carry-over from other donors' samples.

This rearrangement joins TRBV18 to TRBJ2-7, with a tentative D call TRBD2 (5 bases). The CDR3 runs to 13 residues. Trimming stripped 5 bases from V and 3 bases from J, with 11 bases between. Germline values: CDR1 KGHSH, CDR2 LQKENI. The CDR3 spells CASSKDSGYEQYF. CDR3 DNA: TGTGCCAGCTCAAAGGACTCTGGCTACGAGCAGTACTTC.

This rearrangement joins TRBV6-1 to TRBJ2-7, with unresolved D. Trimming left V 3 bases short and J 0 bases short, with 9 bases between. The CDR3 spans 14 residues. Germline values: CDR1 MNHNS, CDR2 SASEGT. The CDR3 DNA reads TGTGCCAGCAGTGAGGGAAGGGCCTCCTACGAGCAGTACTTC. Amino acid sequence: CASSEGRASYEQYF.

The rearrangement joins TRBV5-6 to TRBJ2-5; 7 bases are shared with TRBD1. CDR1 and CDR2 from the germline V gene are SGHDT and YYEEEE. The V gene end was trimmed by 4 bases and the J gene end by 3 bases; junction bases not matched to a gene: 3. The CDR3 covers 13 residues. CDR3 bases: TGTGCCAGCAGCCAAGGGACAGAAGAGACCCAGTACTTC. It translates to CASSQGTEETQYF.

The chain has TRBV11-2 and TRBJ1-3; D possibly corresponds to TRBD1 (5 bases). CDR3 size: 15 residues. The germline V and J ends were trimmed by 8 bases and 3 bases, with 17 bases remaining between them. Germline V lookup: CDR1 SGHAT, CDR2 FQNNGV. The CDR3 reads CASSPRSGGGNTIYF. The CDR3 DNA follows: TGTGCCAGCTCCCCCCGGTCGGGGGGTGGAAACACCATATATTTT.

The chain is built from TRBV25-1 and TRBJ1-1, with D perhaps TRBD1 (5 bases). The CDR3 is made up of 12 amino acids. V lost 7 bases to trimming and J lost 10 bases, with 16 bases between them. Looked up from germline, CDR1 is MGHDK and CDR2 is SYGVNS. The CDR3 sequence: CASIRDSGTAFF. The CDR3, as DNA: TGTGCCAGCATCCGGGACTCCGGCACAGCTTTCTTT.

This chain links TRBV30 with TRBJ1-1, with a possible D match to TRBD1 (5 bases). The V end lost 4 bases, the J end lost 1 base, and 7 bases lay between the germline ends. Germline CDR1 reads GTSNPN; CDR2 reads SVGIG (reference sequence). CDR3 length equals 12 residues. CDR3 protein: CAWTQGNTEAFF. The CDR3 region has the DNA TGTGCCTGGACTCAGGGGAACACTGAAGCTTTCTTT. Complete variable domain (other parts from reference TRBV30 and TRBJ1-1): SQTIHQWPATLVQPVGSPLSLECTVEGTSNPNLYWYRQAAGRGLQLLFYSVGIGQISSEVPQNLSASRPQDRQFILSSKKLLLSDSGFYLCAWTQGNTEAFFGQGTRLTVV.

The genes are TRBV30 and TRBJ2-7; D might be TRBD1 (5 bases). The length of the CDR3 is 11 residues. V was clipped by 7 bases and J by 3 bases, with 10 bases between them. CDR1 GTSNPN and CDR2 SVGIG come from the germline V gene (reference sequence). Written as DNA, the CDR3 is TGTGCCTACGACAGTTACTACGAGCAGTACTTC. Amino acid sequence: CAYDSYYEQYF. The full variable domain, in which reference TRBV30 and TRBJ2-7 provide the parts outside the CDR3, is SQTIHQWPATLVQPVGSPLSLECTVEGTSNPNLYWYRQAAGRGLQLLFYSVGIGQISSEVPQNLSASRPQDRQFILSSKKLLLSDSGFYLCAYDSYYEQYFGPGTRLTVT.

J is TRBJ2-5 and V is TRBV6-6; 8 bases match TRBD2. The CDR3 sequence is 15 residues long. The V gene's germline CDR1 is MNHNY and CDR2 SVGAGI (reference sequence). Trimming cost V 2 bases and J 1 base; bases outside gene matches: 3. The CDR3 loop is CASSYVRGAQETQYF. The CDR3, as DNA: TGTGCCAGCAGTTACGTGCGGGGGGCCCAAGAGACCCAGTACTTC.

The chain links TRBV2 to TRBJ2-3; perhaps TRBD2 as D (7 bases). In germline, CDR1 is SNHLY, CDR2 FYNNEI. V shed 6 bases and J shed 2 bases, with 15 bases lying between them. The CDR3 contains 15 residues. This CDR3 reads CASSREGGYTDTQYF. DNA for the CDR3: TGTGCCAGCAGCAGGGAGGGGGGATACACAGATACGCAGTATTTT.

This chain connects TRBV11-2 to TRBJ2-7, with 12 nucleotides matching TRBD2. The CDR3 is 16 residues long. V lost 4 bases to trimming and J lost 2 bases; unmatched junction nucleotides: 6. The germline CDR1 and CDR2 sequences are SGHAT and FQNNGV. CDR3 DNA sequence: TGTGCCAGCAGCTCCCTGACTAGCGGGAGCCCCTACGAGCAGTACTTC. Its translation: CASSSLTSGSPYEQYF.

This chain links TRBV2 with TRBJ1-2, with 8 bases that match TRBD1. Germline lookup yields CDR1 SNHLY and CDR2 FYNNEI. Losses at the gene ends were 4 bases for V and 7 bases for J; bases not matched to a gene: 8. The CDR3 extends over 14 amino acids. CDR3 protein: CASSVSGQGGGYTF. The CDR3 DNA is TGTGCCAGCAGTGTCTCTGGACAGGGCGGTGGCTACACCTTC. The whole variable domain, filled in from reference TRBV2 and TRBJ1-2, reads EPEVTQTPSHQVTQMGQEVILRCVPISNHLYFYWYRQILGQKVEFLVSFYNNEISEKSEIFDDQFSVERPDGSNFTLKIRSTKLEDSAMYFCASSVSGQGGGYTFGSGTRLTVV.